This T cell receptor (beta chain) was sequenced for a study of cytomegalovirus exposure and HLA in healthy donors. The wider study: The study's early data release held some 85 million unique TCRs from HLA-typed donors.

Findings and limits, study-wide: A later look showed TCR association rates differing by HLA locus, highest for DRB1 and lowest for HLA-C.

As for this clone: Its antigen is as yet unknown.

Healthy individuals who donated bone marrow served as the donors. Germline assignment: CDR1 SEHNR and CDR2 FQNEAQ (reference sequence). The CDR3 runs to 14 residues. V dropped 11 bases and J dropped 2 bases, with 15 bases sitting between them. PCR used 60 Vbeta primers and 13 Jbeta primers. Repertoires were generated with immunoSEQ multiplex PCR, while TCRdb's copy carries only in-frame clones and drops some. The sample carries over 100,000 clones, approximately 80% recorded once. The sequence was obtained from a woman in her 40s in good health and CMV-seropositive. J is TRBJ2-2 and V is TRBV7-9; weak D call: TRBD2 (5 bases). Sequences were obtained from PBMCs. The CDR3 nucleotides are TGTGCCGAAGGGCGGGTAACCAACACCGGGGAGCTGTTTTTT. Its protein is CAEGRVTNTGELFF.